This T cell receptor (beta chain) emerged from a study of cytotoxic CD8 clonotypes in ibrutinib-treated CLL. Overall study: After a median of approximately 68 months, some 15 patients stayed remitted and roughly 12 progressed; responses had been partial in some 25 and complete in 2. Study-wide points: In sustained-remission versus progressing patients, sampling times differed. Clonality increased at ibrutinib response, then returned toward baseline at progression.

Generated by immunoSEQ multiplex PCR, the TCRdb table keeps only in-frame clones and is missing some. The sample contains some 130,000 clones, around 85% of which appear only once. Germline values: CDR1 SGHVS, CDR2 FNYEAQ. Trimming removed 5 bases from V and 0 bases from J, with 17 bases in between. The CDR3 extends over 16 amino acids. As regards this clone: What it recognizes is unknown.

The sample was PBMCs, taken after 24 months of ibrutinib treatment. This rearrangement joins TRBV7-6 to TRBJ2-7; possibly TRBD2 for D (7 bases). The TCR originated in a human donor with chronic lymphocytic leukemia. CDR3 DNA sequence: TGTGCCAGCAGCACCGAAGGGGGGGTTCTCTCCTACGAGCAGTACTTC. Translating it yields CASSTEGGVLSYEQYF.